Listed here are 21 T cell receptor beta chains from one sample, sequenced in a study of cytomegalovirus exposure and HLA in healthy donors. This PCR relied on a set of 60 Vbeta primers and 13 Jbeta primers. Profiling relied on immunoSEQ multiplex PCR, and the TCRdb table lists in-frame clones only, not all of them. The repertoire holds about 180,000 clones, with about three quarters as singletons. Sequenced sample: PBMCs. These TCRs come from a woman aged 45 to 65 in good health and CMV-seropositive.

This chain uses TRBV30 with TRBJ1-4, with D perhaps TRBD1 (5 bases). The V end lost 0 bases, the J end lost 8 bases, and 10 bases lay between the germline ends. The CDR3 consists of 13 residues. Germline V gene sequence: CDR1 GTSNPN, CDR2 SVGIG (reference sequence). This CDR3 reads CAWSVLEGEKLFF. CDR3 DNA sequence: TGTGCCTGGAGTGTCTTGGAGGGGGAAAAACTGTTTTTT.

A few counts support this clone. V and J are TRBV6-5 and TRBJ1-5; D ambiguous. V lost 6 bases and J lost 7, with 19 bases in between. Germline V gives CDR1 MNHEY, CDR2 SVGAGI. There are 15 residues in the CDR3. CDR3 in amino acids: CASRLDAREEQPQHF. DNA of the CDR3: TGTGCCAGCAGGCTTGACGCAAGGGAGGAACAGCCCCAGCATTTT.

The chain uses TRBV7-2 and TRBJ2-3; TRBD2 aligns across 11 bases. Losses at the gene ends were 5 bases for V and 5 bases for J; bases not matched to a gene: 9. The V gene's germline CDR1 is SGHTA and CDR2 FQGNSA. The CDR3 loop spans 16 amino acids. The CDR3 region has the DNA TGTGCCAGCAGCCTAGATAGCGGGGGGGGCCTAGATACGCAGTATTTT. It yields the protein CASSLDSGGGLDTQYF.

This clone was seen a single time. This chain connects TRBV28 to TRBJ1-6, with 9 nucleotides matching TRBD1. Per the germline V gene, CDR1 is MDHEN and CDR2 is SYDVKM. CDR3 length: 14 amino acids. V dropped 8 bases and J dropped 9; count of bases not matched to a gene: 8. Written as DNA, the CDR3 is TGTGCCAGCGCCGGGGACAGGGACGGTTCACCCCTCCACTTT. It is translated as CASAGDRDGSPLHF. Drawing the rest from reference TRBV28 and TRBJ1-6, the complete variable domain is DVKVTQSSRYLVKRTGEKVFLECVQDMDHENMFWYRQDPGLGLRLIYFSYDVKMKEKGDIPEGYSVSREKKERFSLILESASTNQTSMYLCASAGDRDGSPLHFGNGTRLTVT.

This chain joins TRBV2 and TRBJ1-5; D uncertain. The CDR3 contains 11 residues. CDR1 is SNHLY and CDR2 is FYNNEI in the germline V gene. V lost 4 bases and J 5 bases, leaving 3 bases between the germline ends. The CDR3: CASSADQPQHF. CDR3 nucleotide sequence: TGTGCCAGCAGTGCCGATCAGCCCCAGCATTTT.

The V and J genes are TRBV7-9 and TRBJ2-1; TRBD1 is a possible D gene (6 bases). The CDR3 is made up of 15 amino acids. CDR1 is SEHNR, CDR2 FQNEAQ, per germline (reference sequence). The V gene lost 2 bases and the J gene lost 2 bases, with 10 bases spanning the gap. The CDR3 coding sequence is TGTGCCAGCAGCTTAACTGGACAGCCCTACAATGAGCAGTTCTTC. The encoded protein is CASSLTGQPYNEQFF.

The V and J genes are TRBV6-1 and TRBJ2-7, with D possibly matching TRBD2 (5 bases). Between the trimmed V and J ends, which lost 8 bases and 3 bases, there was a span of 11 bases. The CDR3 contains 12 residues. CDR1 and CDR2 (germline): MNHNS, SASEGT. The CDR3 spells CASLLSGYEQYF. CDR3 in DNA: TGTGCCAGCCTCTTGAGCGGCTACGAGCAGTACTTC.

This clone was counted a single time. The genes are TRBV30 and TRBJ1-2; no clear D. The CDR3 covers 13 residues. Between the trimmed V and J ends, which lost 0 bases and 4 bases, there was a span of 9 bases. Germline V gene data show CDR1 as GTSNPN and CDR2 as SVGIG (reference sequence). The CDR3 DNA sequence: TGTGCCTGGAGTGTACTTGGTGGCTATGGCTACACCTTC. Its translation: CAWSVLGGYGYTF.

On this clone itself: Sequence at one end of the junction differs from germline and may be a read error. The genes are TRBV6-5 and TRBJ2-6, with TRBD1 as a possible D gene (5 bases). This CDR3 region has 14 residues. Germline V gene data show CDR1 as MNHEY and CDR2 as SVGAGI. The CDR3 here is CASSYLFGANGLTF. The CDR3 region has the DNA TGTGCCAGCAGTTACTTGTTTGGGGCCAACGGCCTGACTTTC.

This chain connects TRBV9 to TRBJ1-1, with 8 bases fitting TRBD1. V was clipped by 3 bases and J by 3 bases; unmatched bases: 1. In germline, CDR1 is SGDLS, CDR2 YYNGEE. This CDR3 region has 13 residues. The CDR3 region is CASSEGQDTEAFF. The CDR3 DNA reads as TGTGCCAGCAGCGAGGGACAGGACACTGAAGCTTTCTTT. Full variable domain (outside the CDR3, taken from reference TRBV9 and TRBJ1-1): DSGVTQTPKHLITATGQRVTLRCSPRSGDLSVYWYQQSLDQGLQFLIQYYNGEERAKGNILERFSAQQFPDLHSELNLSSLELGDSALYFCASSEGQDTEAFFGQGTRLTVV.

The chain recombines TRBV5-5 with TRBJ1-6; TRBD1 aligns across 9 bases. The CDR3 has 14 residues. Trimming at V came to 6 bases and at J to 9 bases, leaving 7 bases not matched to a gene. CDR1 and CDR2 (germline): SGHKS, YYEKEE (reference sequence). The CDR3 protein is CASNRDRVSSPLHF. The CDR3 nucleotides are TGTGCCAGCAACCGGGACAGGGTTTCTTCACCCCTCCACTTT.

This rearrangement joins TRBV10-3 to TRBJ2-2; 11 positions agree with TRBD1. Germline trimming cut 5 bases from V and 5 bases from J; bases unmatched to any gene: 7. Per the germline V gene, CDR1 is ENHRY and CDR2 is SYGVKD. The length of the CDR3 is 16 residues. CDR3 region: CAISQTGTGGTGELFF. The DNA for the CDR3 is TGTGCCATCAGTCAAACCGGGACAGGGGGGACCGGGGAGCTGTTTTTT.

The V and J genes are TRBV6-8 and TRBJ1-3; no clear D gene. Germline V lookup: CDR1 MNHGY, CDR2 SAAAGT. The CDR3 is 11 amino acids. Trimming took 4 bases from V and 9 from J, leaving 7 bases between them. CDR3 coding DNA: TGTGCCAGCAGTTTGGAGGGCACCATATATTTT. Protein sequence: CASSLEGTIYF.

This chain uses TRBV2 with TRBJ1-1; tentatively, D is TRBD1 (5 bases). Per the germline V gene, CDR1 is SNHLY and CDR2 is FYNNEI. The CDR3 loop spans 13 amino acids. The ends were cut back, 0 bases at V and 11 bases at J, with 13 bases in the middle. The CDR3 here is CASSEARGGRAFF. For the CDR3, the DNA is TGTGCCAGCAGTGAAGCGCGGGGGGGTCGGGCTTTCTTT.

As concerns this clone: Relative to the germline gene, one junction end is altered; a read error may explain this. This chain uses TRBV7-2 with TRBJ1-4; 7 bases match TRBD1. This CDR3 region has 14 residues. CDR1 is SGHTA, CDR2 FQGNSA, per germline. CDR3 sequence reads: CASSPGGLSEKLFF. The CDR3 DNA sequence: TGTGCCAGCAGCCCAGGGGGGTTGAGTGAAAAACTATTTTTT. Full variable domain (outside the CDR3, taken from reference TRBV7-2 and TRBJ1-4): GAGVSQSPSNKVTEKGKDVELRCDPISGHTALYWYRQSLGQGLEFLIYFQGNSAPDKSGLPSDRFSAERTGGSVSTLTIQRTQQEDSAVYLCASSPGGLSEKLFFGSGTQLSVL.

This clone was counted once. The genes are TRBV6-5 and TRBJ1-4, with TRBD1 as a possible D gene (5 bases). Germline V gives CDR1 MNHEY, CDR2 SVGAGI. This CDR3 region has 13 residues. Trimming shortened V by 7 bases and J by 8 bases, and 14 bases separated the two germline ends. CDR3 coding DNA: TGTGCCAGCAAAAGGGGCCGGAACGAAAAACTGTTTTTT. It encodes CASKRGRNEKLFF.

This clone has a single count. V usage is TRBV28 and J usage is TRBJ1-1, with no clear D. CDR1 MDHEN and CDR2 SYDVKM come from the germline V gene. This CDR3 is built from 13 residues. V lost 7 bases and J 6 bases, leaving 15 bases between the germline ends. CDR3 in amino acids: CASTITGSPEAFF. Written as DNA, the CDR3 is TGTGCCAGCACCATCACCGGGAGCCCTGAAGCTTTCTTT.

The V call is TRBV7-3, the J call TRBJ1-1; no definite D call. Trimming stripped 5 bases from V and 0 bases from J, with 7 bases between. The CDR3 is 13 residues long. The germline CDR1 and CDR2 sequences are SGHTA and FQGTGA. The DNA of the CDR3 is TGTGCCAGCAGCGCACAAATGAACACTGAAGCTTTCTTT. Encoded protein: CASSAQMNTEAFF.

The rearrangement links TRBV27 to TRBJ1-5; TRBD1 aligns across 8 bases. The CDR3 length is 15 residues. Germline-derived CDR1 and CDR2 are MNHEY and SMNVEV (reference sequence). J was trimmed by 6 bases and V by 2 bases; bases with no gene match: 6. CDR3 amino acids: CASSLNGQGTQPQHF. The CDR3 DNA follows: TGTGCCAGCAGTTTAAACGGACAGGGCACTCAGCCCCAGCATTTT.

CDR3 bases: TGTGCCAGCAGCTTAATCTACAGGGACACTGAAGCTTTCTTT. Translation: CASSLIYRDTEAFF. The chain employs TRBV7-9 and TRBJ1-1, with D tentatively TRBD1 (6 bases). This CDR3 is built from 14 residues. Looked up from germline, CDR1 is SEHNR and CDR2 is FQNEAQ (reference sequence). With 2 bases removed from V and 3 bases from J, the gap between germline ends came to 10 bases.

J is TRBJ1-1 and V is TRBV10-3, with D hard to call. Germline values: CDR1 ENHRY, CDR2 SYGVKD. The CDR3 has 14 residues. V dropped 3 bases and J dropped 1 base, with 9 bases sitting between them. CDR3 nucleotide sequence: TGTGCCATCAGTGAAAACGGTCAGAACACTGAAGCTTTCTTT. Residues: CAISENGQNTEAFF.